These 22 T cell receptor beta chains were all obtained from the same sample, sequenced in a study of CD8+ T cells in alopecia areata. Sequencing relied on a cDNA template that was reverse transcribed from extracted RNA. Libraries were prepared by immunoSEQ multiplex PCR; TCRdb keeps only in-frame clonotypes and omits some of them. The repertoire consists of 270,000 or so clones, none detected only once. Cells pooled from cutaneous lymph nodes were sorted on CD4, CD8alpha, NKG2D, NKG2ACE and other markers. The sequencing input was CD4+ T cells sorted from a lymph node. These receptors originate from a C3H/HeJ mouse with alopecia areata. This strain has MHC haplotype H2-k.

With respect to this clone: Germline and genes: mouse. From the germline J gene comes the end of the CDR3, since the read stops 3 residues before it. V is TRBV1 and J is TRBJ1-6; possible D gene TRBD1, 6 bases. TRBJ1-6 is recorded as an ORF, its role being uncertain. The germline V and J ends were trimmed by 0 bases and 3 bases, with 9 bases remaining between them. CDR3 size: 16 residues. The germline V gene encodes CDR1 NSQYPW and CDR2 LRSPGD (reference sequence). This chain's CDR3 is CTCSADGTYYNSPLYF. CDR3 DNA, as far as it was read: TGCACCTGCAGTGCAGATGGGACATACTATAATTCGCCC.

This clone came up many times. Germline and genes here are mouse. The read terminates 4 residues ahead of where the CDR3 ends, so the germline J gene completes it. This chain joins TRBV1 and TRBJ2-5; D might be TRBD1 (5 bases). The CDR3 contains 13 residues. CDR1 is NSQYPW and CDR2 is LRSPGD in the germline V gene (reference sequence). This chain's CDR3 is CTCSAGRVDTQYF. The sequenced CDR3 bases are TGCACCTGCAGTGCAGGCAGGGTTGAC. Looking up the rest from reference TRBV1 and TRBJ2-5 gives the full variable domain: VTLLEQNPRWRLVPRGQAVNLRCILKNSQYPWMSWYQQDLQKQLQWLFTLRSPGDKEVKSLPGADYLATRVTDTELRLQVANMSQGRTLYCTCSAGRVDTQYFGPGTRLLVL.

This clone was seen only a few times. Mouse gene names and germline throughout. The sequenced fragment ends 4 residues before the CDR3 boundary, so the rest is inferred from the germline J gene. This sample also contains other DNA sequences that code for the same CDR3. The V call is TRBV1, the J call TRBJ2-1; 7 bases match TRBD2. Looked up from germline, CDR1 is NSQYPW and CDR2 is LRSPGD (reference sequence). CDR3 length: 14 residues. V lost 4 bases, J lost 3 bases, and 3 bases stayed unmatched. CDR3 DNA, as far as it was read: TGCACCTGCAGTGTCCGGGGGGGCTATGCT. It specifies CTCSVRGGYA. The whole CDR3 is CTCSVRGGYAEQFF.

The sample holds a few counts of this clone. Gene names are the mouse ones. Coverage ceases 4 residues before the CDR3 finishes, and the germline J gene fills in the end. The chain is built from TRBV31 and TRBJ1-2; 8 bases are a match to TRBD1. CDR1 GKSSPN and CDR2 SITVG come from the germline V gene. The CDR3 runs 13 residues. Trimming cost V 1 base and J 3 bases; bases outside gene matches: 1. The CDR3 sequence is CAWSQTGDSDYTF. The covered CDR3 bases are TGTGCCTGGAGTCAGACAGGGGACTCC.

This clone was seen a few times. Mouse germline and gene names are used. The read falls 4 residues short of the CDR3 end, and the missing part is taken from the germline J gene. V usage is TRBV13-1 and J usage is TRBJ2-3, with no clear D. This CDR3 is 11 amino acids long. The V and J ends lost 5 bases and 2 bases respectively, with 3 bases between them. Germline-derived CDR1 and CDR2 are NSHNY and SYGAGN. CDR3 loop: CASSNAETLYF. CDR3 DNA (partial): TGTGCCAGCAGCAATGCAGAA.

This clone was seen only a few times. Gene names and germline match the mouse. The read terminates 4 residues before the CDR3 end, so the remaining end is supplied by the germline J gene. Other DNA sequences of this sample code for an identical CDR3. V and J are TRBV1 and TRBJ2-5; D is possibly TRBD1 (6 bases). The germline CDR1 and CDR2 sequences are NSQYPW and LRSPGD (reference sequence). This CDR3 is built from 14 residues. CDR3 bases read: TGCACCTGCAGTGCAGCACAGGGTGGAGAC. Translation: CTCSAAQGGD. The entire CDR3 protein reads CTCSAAQGGDTQYF.

Only a few counts were recorded for this clone. Genes and germline are mouse. The DNA ends 4 residues before the CDR3 does, and the rest of the CDR3 is filled in from the germline J gene. This chain connects TRBV19 to TRBJ1-1, with a tentative D call TRBD1 (5 bases). CDR3 length: 15 residues. Trimming left V 5 bases short and J 0 bases short, with 14 bases between. CDR1 is FNHDT and CDR2 is SITEND in the germline V gene (reference sequence). Partial CDR3 DNA: TGTGCCAGCAGCGCTTTGGGGGATGCAAACACA. It encodes CASSALGDANT. The full CDR3 protein is CASSALGDANTEVFF.

This clone turned up a few times. Gene names refer to mouse genes. The read falls 4 residues short of the CDR3 end, and the missing part is taken from the germline J gene. The V gene is TRBV14, the J gene TRBJ2-2, with 11 bases that match TRBD1. The CDR3 is 16 amino acids. Germline CDR1 reads SGHDT; CDR2 reads FRDEAV. V dropped 0 bases and J dropped 2; count of bases not matched to a gene: 0. The CDR3 loop is CASSFWTGGNTGQLYF. The covered CDR3 bases are TGTGCCAGCAGTTTCTGGACAGGGGGCAACACCGGG.

As to this clone: Mouse gene names and germline throughout. The CDR3 end lies 4 residues beyond the end of the read and is filled in from the germline J gene. The chain has TRBV13-1 and TRBJ1-1; tentatively, D is TRBD1 (5 bases). The CDR3 extends over 13 amino acids. Germline V gives CDR1 NSHNY, CDR2 SYGAGN. Partial CDR3 DNA: TGTGCCAGCAGTGAAGATAGGACAAAA. Its protein is CASSEDRTK. The entire CDR3 reads CASSEDRTKEVFF.

Only a few counts were recorded for this clone. Gene names are mouse gene names. The CDR3 region is CASSKGVANSDYTF. The DNA read from the CDR3 is TGTGCTAGCAGTAAAGGGGTTGCAAACTCC. V is TRBV17 and J is TRBJ1-2; perhaps TRBD1 as D (5 bases). The read halts 4 residues ahead of the CDR3 end, with the missing end drawn from the germline J gene. Germline V gene data show CDR1 as MNHDT and CDR2 as YYDKIL. V lost 4 bases and J lost 0, with 9 bases in between. The CDR3 length is 14 residues.

This clone was picked up a small number of times. Gene names follow the mouse nomenclature. The CDR3 goes on 4 residues after the read ends, and that part is filled in from the germline J gene. The rearrangement links TRBV13-1 to TRBJ2-5; the D is unclear. The germline gives CDR1 NSHNY, CDR2 SYGAGN. The CDR3 contains 12 residues. The CDR3 sequence is CASSNGWDTQYF. The sequenced part of the CDR3 DNA is TGTGCCAGCAGTAATGGGTGGGAC.

This clone appeared a few times. The genes and germline here are from mouse. The sequence runs out 4 residues before the end of the CDR3; the remainder is reconstructed from the germline J gene. The rearrangement joins TRBV5 to TRBJ2-1, with 10 bases lining up with TRBD2. Germline values: CDR1 LGHNA, CDR2 YNLKQL (reference sequence). This CDR3 is built from 16 residues. J gave up 4 bases and V 1 base, and 4 bases lay outside the gene matches. The CDR3 is CASSQVPLGGYAEQFF. The covered CDR3 bases are TGTGCCAGCAGCCAAGTCCCACTGGGGGGGTATGCT.

As to this clone: Gene names are mouse gene names. The read falls 4 residues short of the CDR3 end, and the missing part is taken from the germline J gene. Other DNA sequences in the sample encode the same CDR3. V is TRBV19 and J is TRBJ2-3; 8 bases are shared with TRBD1. The trim removed 1 base at V and 0 bases at J, leaving 4 bases unmatched. The CDR3 totals 16 residues. Germline CDR1 reads FNHDT; CDR2 reads SITEND (reference sequence). CDR3: CASSIRPGGSAETLYF. Incomplete CDR3 DNA: TGTGCCAGCAGTATAAGACCAGGGGGCAGTGCAGAA.

This clone was observed a handful of times. Gene names are mouse gene names. The observed sequence ends 4 residues before the CDR3 terminus, with the missing tail filled in from the germline J gene. The chain has TRBV19 and TRBJ2-7; 9 bases are shared with TRBD1. This CDR3 contains 14 residues. Germline CDR1 and CDR2: FNHDT and SITEND (reference sequence). The CDR3 protein is CASSIGDRVDEQYF. The CDR3 DNA, read in part, is TGTGCCAGCAGTATTGGGGACAGGGTTGAT.

This clone was detected a few times. Gene names are the mouse ones. The read ends 4 residues shy of where the CDR3 ends; the end is completed using the germline J gene. The J gene is TRBJ2-4, the V gene TRBV13-2; D perhaps matches TRBD2 (6 bases). Trimming stripped 6 bases from V and 2 bases from J, with 13 bases between. The CDR3 runs to 14 residues. Germline V gives CDR1 NNHNN, CDR2 SYGAGS (reference sequence). CDR3 amino acids: CASARLVPQNTLYF. Partial CDR3 DNA: TGTGCCAGCGCTCGACTGGTGCCTCAAAAC.

This clone was counted between two and nine times. Each gene name is a mouse one. The sequence runs out 4 residues before the end of the CDR3; the remainder is reconstructed from the germline J gene. This sample also contains other DNA sequences that code for the same CDR3. This chain links TRBV13-1 with TRBJ2-5; 9 bases are a match to TRBD1. This CDR3 has 14 amino acids. Germline CDR1 is NSHNY and CDR2 is SYGAGN. The CDR3 here is CASSDTGGRDTQYF. CDR3 DNA, as far as it was read: TGTGCCAGCAGTGATACAGGGGGCAGGGAC.

This clone was picked up a small number of times. Gene names are mouse gene names. The read stops 4 residues short of the end of the CDR3; the missing end is completed from the germline J gene. V and J are TRBV13-1 and TRBJ1-1, with TRBD1 matching over 8 bases. The trim removed 3 bases at V and 3 bases at J, leaving 7 bases unmatched. Germline CDR1 reads NSHNY; CDR2 reads SYGAGN. The CDR3 has 15 amino acids. The part of the CDR3 DNA that was read is TGTGCCAGCAGTGTTCAGGGGGCGCAGCACACA. Its protein is CASSVQGAQHT. The complete CDR3 protein is CASSVQGAQHTEVFF.

This clone has at least ten counts. Each gene name is a mouse one. The CDR3 end lies 3 residues beyond the end of the read and is filled in from the germline J gene. This chain connects TRBV16 to TRBJ1-6; TRBD1 matches 7 bases. TRBJ1-6 is recorded as an ORF, its role being uncertain. The CDR3 sequence is 16 residues long. CDR1 is SGHSA, CDR2 FRNQAP, per germline. Trimming took 3 bases from V and 0 from J; bases not matched to a gene: 2. CDR3 region: CASSFRGDSYNSPLYF. The covered CDR3 bases are TGTGCAAGCAGCTTCAGGGGGGATTCCTATAATTCGCCC.

Concerning this clone: Here the gene names and germline are mouse. The CDR3 reads CASSLGGEAETLYF. Partial CDR3 DNA: TGTGCCAGCAGTTTGGGGGGGGAGGCAGAA. The chain is built from TRBV14 and TRBJ2-3; 7 nucleotides match TRBD2. The read comes to an end 4 residues before the CDR3 does, leaving the germline J gene to fill in the end. V dropped 2 bases and J dropped 3; count of bases not matched to a gene: 3. This CDR3 is 14 amino acids long. Per germline, CDR1 SGHDT and CDR2 FRDEAV.

This clone was picked up a small number of times. Gene names and germline refer to mouse. The read comes to an end 4 residues before the CDR3 does, leaving the germline J gene to fill in the end. The J gene is TRBJ2-5, the V gene TRBV5; no definite D call. The CDR3 has 11 amino acids. Germline loops: CDR1 LGHNA, CDR2 YNLKQL (reference sequence). The CDR3: CASSSADTQYF. CDR3 bases read: TGTGCCAGCAGCTCTGCTGAC.

This clone has ten or more counts. This may be a read error: a much more frequent sequence differs by one nucleotide. Gene names and germline match the mouse. The CDR3 end falls 4 residues outside the read, so it is completed with the germline J gene. Other DNA sequences in the sample encode the same CDR3. The rearrangement joins TRBV13-1 to TRBJ2-1, with 7 nucleotides matching TRBD1. The CDR3 has 13 amino acids. The V segment lost 3 bases and the J segment 4 bases; nucleotides outside the gene matches: 1. The germline CDR1 and CDR2 sequences are NSHNY and SYGAGN. Incomplete CDR3 DNA: TGTGCCAGCAGTGGGGACAGTTATGCT. Protein sequence: CASSGDSYA. The entire CDR3 protein is CASSGDSYAEQFF.

Notes on this clone: The gene names here belong to mouse. The read gets to within 4 residues of the CDR3 end, and the germline J gene fills in the rest. The same CDR3 arises from other DNA sequences in this sample as well. The chain carries TRBV13-2 and TRBJ2-2; 9 positions agree with TRBD1. With V trimmed by 0 bases and J by 2 bases, 2 bases remained unmatched. Germline V gene data show CDR1 as NNHNN and CDR2 as SYGAGS (reference sequence). CDR3 length equals 16 residues. The CDR3 sequence: CASGDAGTGNTGQLYF. The sequenced part of the CDR3 DNA is TGTGCCAGCGGTGATGCAGGGACAGGGAACACCGGG.